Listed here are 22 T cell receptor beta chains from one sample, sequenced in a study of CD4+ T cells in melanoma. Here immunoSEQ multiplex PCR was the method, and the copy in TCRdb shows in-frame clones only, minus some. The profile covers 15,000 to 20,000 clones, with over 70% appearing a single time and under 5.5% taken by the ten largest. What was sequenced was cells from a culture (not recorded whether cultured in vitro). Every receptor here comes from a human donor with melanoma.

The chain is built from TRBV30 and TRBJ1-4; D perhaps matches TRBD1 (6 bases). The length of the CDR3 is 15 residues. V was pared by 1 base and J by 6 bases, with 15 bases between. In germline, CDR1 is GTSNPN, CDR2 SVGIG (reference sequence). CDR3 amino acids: CAWSGGGSSDEKLFF. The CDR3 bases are TGTGCCTGGAGTGGAGGGGGGAGTTCGGATGAAAAACTGTTTTTT.

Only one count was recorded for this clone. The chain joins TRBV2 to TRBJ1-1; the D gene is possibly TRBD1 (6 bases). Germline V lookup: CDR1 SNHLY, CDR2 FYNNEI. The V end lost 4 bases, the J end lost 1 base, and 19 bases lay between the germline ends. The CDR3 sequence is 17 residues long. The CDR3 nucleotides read TGTGCCAGCAGTGTAAATGGGGGGCGCCGGGGGAACACTGAAGCTTTCTTT. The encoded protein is CASSVNGGRRGNTEAFF.

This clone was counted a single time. The CDR3 reads CASSWNSISNEQFF. CDR3 nucleotides: TGTGCCAGTAGTTGGAACTCCATCAGCAATGAGCAGTTCTTC. V is TRBV19 and J is TRBJ2-1; D gene ambiguous. Germline V gene sequence: CDR1 LNHDA, CDR2 SQIVND (reference sequence). V shed 5 bases and J shed 6 bases, with 14 bases lying between them. CDR3 length: 14 amino acids.

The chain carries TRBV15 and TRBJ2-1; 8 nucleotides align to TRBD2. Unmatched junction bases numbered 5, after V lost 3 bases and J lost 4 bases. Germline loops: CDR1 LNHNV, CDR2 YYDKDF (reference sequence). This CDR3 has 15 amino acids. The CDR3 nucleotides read TGTGCCACCAGCAGGCCACTAGCGGCTTACAATGAGCAGTTCTTC. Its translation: CATSRPLAAYNEQFF.

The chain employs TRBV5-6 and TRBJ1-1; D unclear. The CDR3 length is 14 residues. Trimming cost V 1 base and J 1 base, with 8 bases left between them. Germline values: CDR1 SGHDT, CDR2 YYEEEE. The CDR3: CASSLPSRNTEAFF. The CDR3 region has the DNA TGTGCCAGCAGCTTGCCATCCCGGAACACTGAAGCTTTCTTT.

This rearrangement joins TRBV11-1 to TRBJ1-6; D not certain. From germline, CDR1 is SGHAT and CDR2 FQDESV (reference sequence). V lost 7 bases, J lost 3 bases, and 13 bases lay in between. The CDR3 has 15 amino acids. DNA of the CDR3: TGTGCCAGCACCGGAGCCCTAGTCTATAATTCACCCCTCCACTTT. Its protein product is CASTGALVYNSPLHF.

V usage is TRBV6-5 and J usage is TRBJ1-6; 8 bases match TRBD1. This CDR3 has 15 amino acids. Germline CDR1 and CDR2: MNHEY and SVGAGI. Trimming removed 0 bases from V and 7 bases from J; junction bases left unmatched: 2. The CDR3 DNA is TGTGCCAGCAGTTACTCTCGACAGGGGAATTCACCCCTCCACTTT. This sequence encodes CASSYSRQGNSPLHF.

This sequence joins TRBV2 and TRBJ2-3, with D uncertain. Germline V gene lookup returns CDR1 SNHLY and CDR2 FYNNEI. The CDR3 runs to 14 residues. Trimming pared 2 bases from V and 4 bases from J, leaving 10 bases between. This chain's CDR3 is CASSEFGPPDTQYF. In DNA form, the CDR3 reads TGTGCCAGCAGTGAATTTGGGCCGCCAGATACGCAGTATTTT.

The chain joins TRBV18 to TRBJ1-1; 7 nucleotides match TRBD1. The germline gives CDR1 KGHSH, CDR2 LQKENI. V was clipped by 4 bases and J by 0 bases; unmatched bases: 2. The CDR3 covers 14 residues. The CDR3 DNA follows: TGTGCCAGCTCACAAGGACAGGTGAACACTGAAGCTTTCTTT. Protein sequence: CASSQGQVNTEAFF.

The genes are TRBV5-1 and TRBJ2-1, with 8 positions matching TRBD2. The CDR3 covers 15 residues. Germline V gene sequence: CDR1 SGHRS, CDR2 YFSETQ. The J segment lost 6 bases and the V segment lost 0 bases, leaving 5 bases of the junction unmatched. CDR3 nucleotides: TGCGCCAGCAGCTTGGTCCCGGGGGGGGGCAATGAGCAGTTCTTC. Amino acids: CASSLVPGGGNEQFF.

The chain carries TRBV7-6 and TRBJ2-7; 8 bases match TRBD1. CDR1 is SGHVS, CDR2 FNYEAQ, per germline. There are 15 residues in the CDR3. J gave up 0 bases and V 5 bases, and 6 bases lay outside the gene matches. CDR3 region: CASSPRTGFSYEQYF. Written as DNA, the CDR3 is TGTGCCAGCAGCCCCAGGACAGGGTTCTCCTACGAGCAGTACTTC.

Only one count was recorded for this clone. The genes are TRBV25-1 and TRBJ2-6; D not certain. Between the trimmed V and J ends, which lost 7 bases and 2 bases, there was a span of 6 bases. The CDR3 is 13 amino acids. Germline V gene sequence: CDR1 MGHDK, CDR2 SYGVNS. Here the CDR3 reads CASTAPGANVLTF. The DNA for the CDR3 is TGTGCCAGCACAGCACCTGGGGCCAACGTCCTGACTTTC.

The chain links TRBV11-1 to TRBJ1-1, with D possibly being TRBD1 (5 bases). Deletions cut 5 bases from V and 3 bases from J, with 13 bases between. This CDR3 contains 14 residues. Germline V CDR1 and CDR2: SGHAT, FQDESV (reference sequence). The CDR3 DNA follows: TGTGCCAGCAGCAACGACAGATGGGACACTGAAGCTTTCTTT. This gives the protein CASSNDRWDTEAFF.

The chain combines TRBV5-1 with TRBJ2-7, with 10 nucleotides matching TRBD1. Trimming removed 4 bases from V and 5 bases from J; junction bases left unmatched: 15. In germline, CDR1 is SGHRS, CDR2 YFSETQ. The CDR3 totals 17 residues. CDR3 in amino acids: CASSPELAGTGEDEQYF. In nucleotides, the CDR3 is TGCGCCAGCAGCCCGGAGCTTGCCGGGACAGGGGAGGACGAGCAGTACTTC. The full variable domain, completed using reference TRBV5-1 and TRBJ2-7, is KAGVTQTPRYLIKTRGQQVTLSCSPISGHRSVSWYQQTPGQGLQFLFEYFSETQRNKGNFPGRFSGRQFSNSRSEMNVSTLELGDSALYLCASSPELAGTGEDEQYFGPGTRLTVT.

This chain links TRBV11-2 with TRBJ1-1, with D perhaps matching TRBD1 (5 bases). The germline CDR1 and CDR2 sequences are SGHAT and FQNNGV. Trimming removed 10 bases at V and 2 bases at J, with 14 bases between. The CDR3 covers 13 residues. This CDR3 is CATATGLNTEAFF. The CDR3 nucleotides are TGTGCCACCGCGACGGGACTCAACACTGAAGCTTTCTTT.

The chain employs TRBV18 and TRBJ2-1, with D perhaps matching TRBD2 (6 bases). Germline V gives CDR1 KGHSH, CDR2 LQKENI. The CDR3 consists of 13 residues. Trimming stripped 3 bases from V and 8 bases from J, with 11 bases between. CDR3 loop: CASSPPGEDEQFF. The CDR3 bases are TGTGCCAGCTCACCTCCGGGGGAGGATGAGCAGTTCTTC.

DNA of the CDR3: TGTGCCAGCAGCGTATTCGACAGTATGGAGTATGGCTACACCTTC. Translated: CASSVFDSMEYGYTF. The chain links TRBV9 to TRBJ1-2, with D maybe TRBD1 (5 bases). Germline V gene lookup returns CDR1 SGDLS and CDR2 YYNGEE. The V end lost 1 base, the J end lost 5 bases, and 15 bases lay between the germline ends. This CDR3 is 15 amino acids long.

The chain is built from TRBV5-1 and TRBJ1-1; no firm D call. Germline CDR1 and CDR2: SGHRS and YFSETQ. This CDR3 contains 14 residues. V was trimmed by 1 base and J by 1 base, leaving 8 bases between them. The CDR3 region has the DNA TGCGCCAGCAGCTTGAATTCCGCGAACACTGAAGCTTTCTTT. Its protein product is CASSLNSANTEAFF.

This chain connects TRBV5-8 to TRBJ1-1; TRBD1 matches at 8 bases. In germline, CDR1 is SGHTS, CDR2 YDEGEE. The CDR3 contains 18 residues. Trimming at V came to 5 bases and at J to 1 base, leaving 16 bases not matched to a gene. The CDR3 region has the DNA TGTGCCAGCAGACCCGCTGACCGACAGGGGTTGAAGAACACTGAAGCTTTCTTT. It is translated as CASRPADRQGLKNTEAFF. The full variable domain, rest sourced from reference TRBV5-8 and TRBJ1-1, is EAGVTQSPTHLIKTRGQQATLRCSPISGHTSVYWYQQALGLGLQFLLWYDEGEERNRGNFPPRFSGRQFPNYSSELNVNALELEDSALYLCASRPADRQGLKNTEAFFGQGTRLTVV.

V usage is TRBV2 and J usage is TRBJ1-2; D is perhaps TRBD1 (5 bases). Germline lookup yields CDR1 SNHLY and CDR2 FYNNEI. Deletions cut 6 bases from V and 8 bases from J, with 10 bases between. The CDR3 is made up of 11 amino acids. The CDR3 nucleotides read TGTGCCAGCAGGCCAGGGACCGGCTACACCTTC. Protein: CASRPGTGYTF.

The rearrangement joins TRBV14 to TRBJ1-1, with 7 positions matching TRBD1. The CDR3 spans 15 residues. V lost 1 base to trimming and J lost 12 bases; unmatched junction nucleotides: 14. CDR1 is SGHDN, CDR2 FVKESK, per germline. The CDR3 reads CASSQALLRQGETFF. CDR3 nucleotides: TGTGCCAGCAGCCAAGCCCTACTTAGACAGGGCGAGACTTTCTTT. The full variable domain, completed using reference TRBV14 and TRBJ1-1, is EAGVTQFPSHSVIEKGQTVTLRCDPISGHDNLYWYRRVMGKEIKFLLHFVKESKQDESGMPNNRFLAERTGGTYSTLKVQPAELEDSGVYFCASSQALLRQGETFFGQGTRLTVV.

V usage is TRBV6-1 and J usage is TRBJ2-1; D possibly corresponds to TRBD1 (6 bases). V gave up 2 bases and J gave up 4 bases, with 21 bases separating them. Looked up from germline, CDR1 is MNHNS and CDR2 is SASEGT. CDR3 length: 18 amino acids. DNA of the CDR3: TGTGCCAGCAGTGAATCGGTCAGGGGTCTAAATCTATACAATGAGCAGTTCTTC. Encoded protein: CASSESVRGLNLYNEQFF.